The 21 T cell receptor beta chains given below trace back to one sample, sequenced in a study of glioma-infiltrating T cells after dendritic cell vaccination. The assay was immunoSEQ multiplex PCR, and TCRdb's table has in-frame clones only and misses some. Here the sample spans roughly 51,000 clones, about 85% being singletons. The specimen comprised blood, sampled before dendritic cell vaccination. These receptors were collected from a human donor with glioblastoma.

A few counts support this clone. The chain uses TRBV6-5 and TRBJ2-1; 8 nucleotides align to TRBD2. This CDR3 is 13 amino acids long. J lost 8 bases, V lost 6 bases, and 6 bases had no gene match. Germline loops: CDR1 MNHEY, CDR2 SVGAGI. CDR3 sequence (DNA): TGTGCCAGCAGGGGACTAGTACCTCATGAGCAGTTCTTC. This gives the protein CASRGLVPHEQFF.

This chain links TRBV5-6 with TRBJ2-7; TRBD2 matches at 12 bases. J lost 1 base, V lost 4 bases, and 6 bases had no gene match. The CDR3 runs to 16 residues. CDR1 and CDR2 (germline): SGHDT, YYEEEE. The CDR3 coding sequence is TGTGCCAGCAGCCAGATGACTAGCGGGAGATCCTACGAGCAGTACTTC. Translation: CASSQMTSGRSYEQYF.

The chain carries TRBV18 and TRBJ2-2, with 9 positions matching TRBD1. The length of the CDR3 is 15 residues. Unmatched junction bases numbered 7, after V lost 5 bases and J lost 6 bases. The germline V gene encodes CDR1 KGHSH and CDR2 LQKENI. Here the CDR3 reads CASSSGRTGAGELFF. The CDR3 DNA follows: TGTGCCAGCTCATCAGGACGGACAGGGGCCGGGGAGCTGTTTTTT.

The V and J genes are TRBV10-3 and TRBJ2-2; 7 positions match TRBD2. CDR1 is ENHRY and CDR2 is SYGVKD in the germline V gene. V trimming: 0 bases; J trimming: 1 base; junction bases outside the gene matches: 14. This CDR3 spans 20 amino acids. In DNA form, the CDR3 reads TGTGCCATCAGTGAGTCATGGCGGGGCGGGGGTACGGTGAACACCGGGGAGCTGTTTTTT. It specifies CAISESWRGGGTVNTGELFF.

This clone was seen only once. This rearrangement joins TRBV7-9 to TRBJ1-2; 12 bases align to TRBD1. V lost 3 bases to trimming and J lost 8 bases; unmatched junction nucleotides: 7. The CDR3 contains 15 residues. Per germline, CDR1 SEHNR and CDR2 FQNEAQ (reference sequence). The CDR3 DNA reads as TGTGCCAGCAGCTTGGAGGGACAGGGGGCGCTGGGCTACACCTTC. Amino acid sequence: CASSLEGQGALGYTF.

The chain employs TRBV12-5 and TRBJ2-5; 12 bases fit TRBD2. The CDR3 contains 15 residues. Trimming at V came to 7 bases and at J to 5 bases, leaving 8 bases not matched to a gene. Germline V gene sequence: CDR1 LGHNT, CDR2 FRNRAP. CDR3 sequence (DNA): TGTGCTAGTGACCCCGCTGGGACTAGCGGGGAGACCCAGTACTTC. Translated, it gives CASDPAGTSGETQYF.

The DNA for the CDR3 is TGCGCCAGCAGCCAAGGGGCTGGTACTGGTACAGGCTCCGAAGCTTTCTTT. Translation: CASSQGAGTGTGSEAFF. This sequence joins TRBV4-3 and TRBJ1-1, with a weak D call TRBD1 (5 bases). This CDR3 contains 17 residues. CDR1 is LGHNA, CDR2 YSLEER, per germline. V was shortened by 1 base and J by 8 bases, with 23 bases between the two germline ends.

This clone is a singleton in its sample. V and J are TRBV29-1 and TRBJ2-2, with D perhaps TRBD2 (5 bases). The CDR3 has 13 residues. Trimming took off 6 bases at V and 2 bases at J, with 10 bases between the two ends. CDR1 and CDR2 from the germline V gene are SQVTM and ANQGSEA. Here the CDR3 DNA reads TGCAGCGTCCGGACTCCCAACACCGGGGAGCTGTTTTTT. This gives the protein CSVRTPNTGELFF.

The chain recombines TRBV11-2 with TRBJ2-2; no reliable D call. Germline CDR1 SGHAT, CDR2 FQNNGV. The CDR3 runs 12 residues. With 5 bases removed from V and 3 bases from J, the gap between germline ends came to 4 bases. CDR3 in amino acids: CASSPDTGELFF. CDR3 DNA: TGTGCCAGCAGCCCCGACACCGGGGAGCTGTTTTTT.

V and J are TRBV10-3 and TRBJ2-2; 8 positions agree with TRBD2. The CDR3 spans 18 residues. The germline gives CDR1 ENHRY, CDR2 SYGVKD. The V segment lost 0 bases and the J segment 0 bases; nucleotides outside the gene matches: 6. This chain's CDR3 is CAISESRLAGPNTGELFF. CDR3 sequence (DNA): TGTGCCATCAGTGAGTCAAGGCTAGCGGGTCCGAACACCGGGGAGCTGTTTTTT.

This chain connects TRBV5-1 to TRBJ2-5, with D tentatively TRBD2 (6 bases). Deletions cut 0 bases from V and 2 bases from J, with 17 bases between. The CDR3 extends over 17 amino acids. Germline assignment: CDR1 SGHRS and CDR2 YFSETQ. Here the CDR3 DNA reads TGCGCCAGCAGCTTGGCCCCTATTGGGCGGGGTCAAGAGACCCAGTACTTC. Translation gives CASSLAPIGRGQETQYF.

CDR3 DNA sequence: TGCGCCAGCAGCTTGGTGACAGGGGACGAGCAGTACTTC. This gives the protein CASSLVTGDEQYF. The chain has TRBV5-1 and TRBJ2-7; 8 bases map to TRBD1. There are 13 residues in the CDR3. Unmatched junction bases numbered 1, after V lost 0 bases and J lost 5 bases. Germline V gene lookup returns CDR1 SGHRS and CDR2 YFSETQ.

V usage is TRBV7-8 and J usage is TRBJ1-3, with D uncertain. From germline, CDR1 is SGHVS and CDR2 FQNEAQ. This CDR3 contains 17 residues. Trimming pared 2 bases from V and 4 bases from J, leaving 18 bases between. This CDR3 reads CASSLNFAHGSGNTIYF. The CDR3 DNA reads TGTGCCAGCAGCTTAAATTTCGCCCATGGTAGCGGAAACACCATATATTTT.

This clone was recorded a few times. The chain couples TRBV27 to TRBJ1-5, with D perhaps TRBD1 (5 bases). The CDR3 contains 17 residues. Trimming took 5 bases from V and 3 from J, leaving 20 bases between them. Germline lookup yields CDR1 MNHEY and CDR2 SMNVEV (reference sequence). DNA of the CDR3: TGTGCCAGCAGTCCGATGGGGCAGCAAATATTCAATCAGCCCCAGCATTTT. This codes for CASSPMGQQIFNQPQHF.

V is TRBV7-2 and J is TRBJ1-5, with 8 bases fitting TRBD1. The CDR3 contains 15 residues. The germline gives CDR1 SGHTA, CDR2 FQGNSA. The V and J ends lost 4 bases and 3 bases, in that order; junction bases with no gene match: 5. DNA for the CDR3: TGTGCCAGCAGCTCCCAGGGGGCTCCCAATCAGCCCCAGCATTTT. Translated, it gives CASSSQGAPNQPQHF.

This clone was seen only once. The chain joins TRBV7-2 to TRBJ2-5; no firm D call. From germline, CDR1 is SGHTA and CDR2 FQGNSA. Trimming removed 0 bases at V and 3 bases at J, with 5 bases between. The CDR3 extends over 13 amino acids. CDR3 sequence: CASSLATKETQYF. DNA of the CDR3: TGTGCCAGCAGCTTAGCCACAAAAGAGACCCAGTACTTC.

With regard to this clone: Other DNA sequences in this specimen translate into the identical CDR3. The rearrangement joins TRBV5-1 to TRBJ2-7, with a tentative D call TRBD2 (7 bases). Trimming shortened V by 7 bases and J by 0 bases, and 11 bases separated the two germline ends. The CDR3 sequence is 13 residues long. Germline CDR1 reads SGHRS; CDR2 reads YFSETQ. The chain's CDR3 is CASSRGGSYEQYF. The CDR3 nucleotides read TGCGCCAGCTCAAGGGGGGGCTCCTACGAGCAGTACTTC.

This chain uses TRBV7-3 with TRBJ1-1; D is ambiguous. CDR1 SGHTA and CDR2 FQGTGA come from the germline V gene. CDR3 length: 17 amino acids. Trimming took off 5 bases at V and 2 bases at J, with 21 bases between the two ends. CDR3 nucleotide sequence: TGTGCCAGCAGCAAACACGGCGGGTTGGGCAGAAACACTGAAGCTTTCTTT. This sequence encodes CASSKHGGLGRNTEAFF.

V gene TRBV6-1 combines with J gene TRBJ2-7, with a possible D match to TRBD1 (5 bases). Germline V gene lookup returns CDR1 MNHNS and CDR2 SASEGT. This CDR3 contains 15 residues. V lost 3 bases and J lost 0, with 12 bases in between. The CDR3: CASSDGHPSSYEQYF. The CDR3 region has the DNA TGTGCCAGCAGTGACGGACACCCGAGCTCCTACGAGCAGTACTTC.

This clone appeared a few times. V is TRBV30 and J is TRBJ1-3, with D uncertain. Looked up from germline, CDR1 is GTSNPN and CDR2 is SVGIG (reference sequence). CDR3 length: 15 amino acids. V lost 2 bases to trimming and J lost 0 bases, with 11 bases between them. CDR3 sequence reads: CAWSNERSSGNTIYF. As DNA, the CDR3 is TGTGCCTGGAGTAATGAGAGAAGCTCTGGAAACACCATATATTTT.

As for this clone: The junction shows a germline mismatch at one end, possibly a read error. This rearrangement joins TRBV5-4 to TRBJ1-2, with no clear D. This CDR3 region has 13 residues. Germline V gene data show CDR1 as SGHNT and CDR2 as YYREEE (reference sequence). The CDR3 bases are TGTGCCAGCAGCTTGGCAGCCGACTACGGCTACACCTTC. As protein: CASSLAADYGYTF.